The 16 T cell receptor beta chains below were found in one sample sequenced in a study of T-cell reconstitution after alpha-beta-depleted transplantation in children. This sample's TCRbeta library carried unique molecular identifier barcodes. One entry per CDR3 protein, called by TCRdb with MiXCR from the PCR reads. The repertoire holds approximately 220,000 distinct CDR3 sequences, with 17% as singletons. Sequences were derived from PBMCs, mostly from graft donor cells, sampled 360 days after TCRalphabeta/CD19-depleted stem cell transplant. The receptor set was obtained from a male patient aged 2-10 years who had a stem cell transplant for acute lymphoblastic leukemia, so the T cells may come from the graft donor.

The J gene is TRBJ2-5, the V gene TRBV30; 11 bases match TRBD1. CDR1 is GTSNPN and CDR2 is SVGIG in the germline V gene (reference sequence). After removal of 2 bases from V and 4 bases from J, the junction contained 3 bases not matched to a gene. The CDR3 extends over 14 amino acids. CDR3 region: CAWSKGQGAETQYF. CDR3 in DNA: TGTGCCTGGAGTAAAGGACAGGGGGCAGAGACCCAGTACTTC.

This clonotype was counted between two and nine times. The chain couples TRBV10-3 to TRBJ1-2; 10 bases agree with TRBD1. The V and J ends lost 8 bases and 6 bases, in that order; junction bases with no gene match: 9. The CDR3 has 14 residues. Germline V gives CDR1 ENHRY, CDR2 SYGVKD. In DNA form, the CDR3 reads TGTGCCATCCCCGGGACAGGGGACTTCCATGGCTACACCTTC. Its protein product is CAIPGTGDFHGYTF.

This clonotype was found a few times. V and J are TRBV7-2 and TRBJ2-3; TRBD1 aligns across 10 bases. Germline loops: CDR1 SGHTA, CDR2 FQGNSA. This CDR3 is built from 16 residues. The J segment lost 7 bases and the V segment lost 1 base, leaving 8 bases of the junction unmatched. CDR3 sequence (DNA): TGTGCCAGCAGCTTAGTCGGGACAGGGGATCCCTATACGCAGTATTTT. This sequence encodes CASSLVGTGDPYTQYF.

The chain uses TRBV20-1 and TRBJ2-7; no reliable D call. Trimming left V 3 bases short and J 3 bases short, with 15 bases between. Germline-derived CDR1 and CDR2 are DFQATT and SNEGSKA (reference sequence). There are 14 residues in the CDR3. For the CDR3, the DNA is TGCAGTGCTAGCTCAAAGTTCCCCTTCTACGAGCAGTACTTC. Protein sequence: CSASSKFPFYEQYF.

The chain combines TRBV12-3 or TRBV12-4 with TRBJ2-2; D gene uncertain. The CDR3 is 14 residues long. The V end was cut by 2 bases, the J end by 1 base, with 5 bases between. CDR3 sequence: CASSLLRNTGELFF. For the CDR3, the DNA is TGTGCCAGCAGTTTACTCCGGAACACCGGGGAGCTGTTTTTT.

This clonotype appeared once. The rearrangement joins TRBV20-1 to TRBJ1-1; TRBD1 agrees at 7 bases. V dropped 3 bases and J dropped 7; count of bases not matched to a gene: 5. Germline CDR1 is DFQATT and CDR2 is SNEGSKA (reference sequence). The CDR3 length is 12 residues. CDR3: CSASPRQGEAFF. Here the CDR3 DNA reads TGCAGTGCTAGCCCAAGACAGGGTGAAGCTTTCTTT.

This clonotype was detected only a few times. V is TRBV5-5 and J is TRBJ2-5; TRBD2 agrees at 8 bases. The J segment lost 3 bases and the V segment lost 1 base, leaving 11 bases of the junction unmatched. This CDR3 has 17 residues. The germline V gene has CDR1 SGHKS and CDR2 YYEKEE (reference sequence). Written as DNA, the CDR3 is TGTGCCAGCAGCTTGCCCTTACGGGGGGGTATAGAAGAGACCCAGTACTTC. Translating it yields CASSLPLRGGIEETQYF. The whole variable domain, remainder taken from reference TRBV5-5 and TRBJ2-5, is DAGVTQSPTHLIKTRGQQVTLRCSPISGHKSVSWYQQVLGQGPQFIFQYYEKEERGRGNFPDRFSARQFPNYSSELNVNALLLGDSALYLCASSLPLRGGIEETQYFGPGTRLLVL.

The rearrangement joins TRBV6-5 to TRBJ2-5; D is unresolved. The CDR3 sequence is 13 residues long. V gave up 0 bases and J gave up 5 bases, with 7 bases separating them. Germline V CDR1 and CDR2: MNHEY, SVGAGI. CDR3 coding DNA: TGTGCCAGCAGTTACTCGTATGGGGAGACCCAGTACTTC. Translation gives CASSYSYGETQYF.

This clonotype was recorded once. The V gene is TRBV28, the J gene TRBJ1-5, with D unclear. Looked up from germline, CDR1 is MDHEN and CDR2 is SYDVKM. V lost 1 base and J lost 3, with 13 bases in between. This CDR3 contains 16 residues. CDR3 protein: CASSLSGPGSNQPQHF. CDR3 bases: TGTGCCAGCAGTTTATCAGGACCGGGCTCCAATCAGCCCCAGCATTTT.

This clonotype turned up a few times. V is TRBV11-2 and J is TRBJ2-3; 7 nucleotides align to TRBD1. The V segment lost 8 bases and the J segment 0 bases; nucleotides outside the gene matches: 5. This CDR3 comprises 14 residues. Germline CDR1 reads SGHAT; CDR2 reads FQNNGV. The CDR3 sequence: CASGDSPSTDTQYF. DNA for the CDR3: TGTGCCAGCGGGGACAGCCCTAGCACAGATACGCAGTATTTT.

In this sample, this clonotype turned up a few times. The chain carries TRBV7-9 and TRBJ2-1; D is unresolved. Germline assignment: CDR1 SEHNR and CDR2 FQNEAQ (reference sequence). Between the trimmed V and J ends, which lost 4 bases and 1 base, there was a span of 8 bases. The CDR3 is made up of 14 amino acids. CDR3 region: CASSSAGSYNEQFF. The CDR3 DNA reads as TGTGCCAGCAGCTCGGCTGGGTCCTACAATGAGCAGTTCTTC. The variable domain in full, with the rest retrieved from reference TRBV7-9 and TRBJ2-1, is DTGVSQNPRHKITKRGQNVTFRCDPISEHNRLYWYRQTLGQGPEFLTYFQNEAQLEKSRLLSDRFSAERPKGSFSTLEIQRTEQGDSAMYLCASSSAGSYNEQFFGPGTRLTVL.

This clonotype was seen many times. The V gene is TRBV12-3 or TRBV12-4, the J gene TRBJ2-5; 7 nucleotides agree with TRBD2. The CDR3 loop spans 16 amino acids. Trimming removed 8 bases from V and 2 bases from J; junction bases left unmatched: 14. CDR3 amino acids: CASWREARGTQETQYF. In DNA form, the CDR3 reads TGTGCCAGCTGGAGGGAGGCGCGGGGGACTCAAGAGACCCAGTACTTC.

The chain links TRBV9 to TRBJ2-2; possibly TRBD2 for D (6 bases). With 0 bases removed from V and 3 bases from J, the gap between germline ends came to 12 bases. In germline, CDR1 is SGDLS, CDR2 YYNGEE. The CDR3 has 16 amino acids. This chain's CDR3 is CASSVVEGKYTGELFF. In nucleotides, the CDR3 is TGTGCCAGCAGCGTAGTGGAGGGAAAGTACACCGGGGAGCTGTTTTTT.

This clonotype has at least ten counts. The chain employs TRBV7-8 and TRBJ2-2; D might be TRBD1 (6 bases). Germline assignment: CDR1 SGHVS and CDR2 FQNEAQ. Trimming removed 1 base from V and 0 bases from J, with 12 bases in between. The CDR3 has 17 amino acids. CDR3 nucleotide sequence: TGTGCCAGCAGCTTAGGGCTGGGGGCCTCGAACACCGGGGAGCTGTTTTTT. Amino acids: CASSLGLGASNTGELFF.

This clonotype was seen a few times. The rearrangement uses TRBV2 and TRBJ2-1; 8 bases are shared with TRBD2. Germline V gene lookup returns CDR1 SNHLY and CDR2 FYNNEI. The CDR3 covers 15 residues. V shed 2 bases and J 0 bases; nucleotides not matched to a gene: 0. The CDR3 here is CASSELAGSYNEQFF. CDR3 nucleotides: TGTGCCAGCAGTGAACTAGCGGGCTCCTACAATGAGCAGTTCTTC.

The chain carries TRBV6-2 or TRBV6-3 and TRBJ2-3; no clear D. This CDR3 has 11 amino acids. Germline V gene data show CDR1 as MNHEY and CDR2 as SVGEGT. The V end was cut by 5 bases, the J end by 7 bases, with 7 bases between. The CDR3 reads CASSTANTQYF. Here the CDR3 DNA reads TGTGCCAGCAGTACCGCGAATACGCAGTATTTT.